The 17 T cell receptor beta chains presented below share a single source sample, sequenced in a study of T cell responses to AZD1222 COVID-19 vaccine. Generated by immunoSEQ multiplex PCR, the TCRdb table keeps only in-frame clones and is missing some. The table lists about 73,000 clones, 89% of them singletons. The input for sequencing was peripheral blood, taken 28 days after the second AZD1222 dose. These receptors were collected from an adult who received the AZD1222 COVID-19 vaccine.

The CDR3 coding sequence is TGTGCCAGCAGCTTACAGGGCCTGGGGTATGGCTACACCTTC. The encoded protein is CASSLQGLGYGYTF. V gene TRBV6-5 combines with J gene TRBJ1-2, with D perhaps TRBD1 (6 bases). Between the trimmed V and J ends, which lost 6 bases and 5 bases, there was a span of 16 bases. Germline lookup yields CDR1 MNHEY and CDR2 SVGAGI. There are 14 residues in the CDR3.

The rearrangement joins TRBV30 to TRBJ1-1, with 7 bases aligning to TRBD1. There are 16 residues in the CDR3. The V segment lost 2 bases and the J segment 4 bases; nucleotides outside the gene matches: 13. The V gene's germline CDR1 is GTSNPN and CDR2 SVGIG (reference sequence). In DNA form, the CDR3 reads TGTGCCTGGAGTTACCCGAGGGGGCGGCTTAGCACTGAAGCTTTCTTT. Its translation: CAWSYPRGRLSTEAFF.

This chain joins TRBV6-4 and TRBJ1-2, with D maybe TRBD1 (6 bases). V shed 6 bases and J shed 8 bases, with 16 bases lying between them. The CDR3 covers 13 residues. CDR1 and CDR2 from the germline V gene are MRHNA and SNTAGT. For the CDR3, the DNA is TGTGCCAGCAGCCTCGAAGGGGGGCAAGGCTACACCTTC. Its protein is CASSLEGGQGYTF.

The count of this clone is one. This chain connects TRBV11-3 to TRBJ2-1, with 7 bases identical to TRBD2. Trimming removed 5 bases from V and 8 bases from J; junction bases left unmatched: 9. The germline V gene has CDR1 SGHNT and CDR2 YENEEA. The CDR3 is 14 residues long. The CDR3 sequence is CASSPWGGSDEQFF. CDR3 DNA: TGTGCCAGCAGCCCGTGGGGGGGTAGCGATGAGCAGTTCTTC.

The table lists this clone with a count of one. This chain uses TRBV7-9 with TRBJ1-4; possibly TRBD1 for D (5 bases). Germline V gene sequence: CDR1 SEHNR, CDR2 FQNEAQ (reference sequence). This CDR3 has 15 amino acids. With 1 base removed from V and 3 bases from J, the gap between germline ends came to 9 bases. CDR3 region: CASSLGDASNEKLFF. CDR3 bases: TGTGCCAGCAGCTTAGGGGACGCCTCTAATGAAAAACTGTTTTTT.

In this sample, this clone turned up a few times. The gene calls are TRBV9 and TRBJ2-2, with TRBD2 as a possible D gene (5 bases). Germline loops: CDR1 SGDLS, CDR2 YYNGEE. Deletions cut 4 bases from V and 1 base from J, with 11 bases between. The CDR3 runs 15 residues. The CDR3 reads CASSTGLLNTGELFF. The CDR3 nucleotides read TGTGCCAGCAGCACCGGACTCCTGAACACCGGGGAGCTGTTTTTT. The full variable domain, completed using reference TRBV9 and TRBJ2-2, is DSGVTQTPKHLITATGQRVTLRCSPRSGDLSVYWYQQSLDQGLQFLIQYYNGEERAKGNILERFSAQQFPDLHSELNLSSLELGDSALYFCASSTGLLNTGELFFGEGSRLTVL.

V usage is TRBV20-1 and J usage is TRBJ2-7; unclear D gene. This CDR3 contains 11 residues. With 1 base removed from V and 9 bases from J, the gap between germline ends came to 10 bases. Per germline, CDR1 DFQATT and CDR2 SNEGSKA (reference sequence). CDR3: CSARGVGGQYF. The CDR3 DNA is TGCAGTGCTAGAGGGGTAGGTGGGCAGTACTTC.

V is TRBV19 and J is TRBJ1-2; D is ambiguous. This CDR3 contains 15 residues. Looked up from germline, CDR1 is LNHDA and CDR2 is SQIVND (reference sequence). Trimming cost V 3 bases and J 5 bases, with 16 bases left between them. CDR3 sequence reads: CASSMGRAGVYGYTF. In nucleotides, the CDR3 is TGTGCCAGTAGTATGGGTAGGGCGGGCGTTTATGGCTACACCTTC.

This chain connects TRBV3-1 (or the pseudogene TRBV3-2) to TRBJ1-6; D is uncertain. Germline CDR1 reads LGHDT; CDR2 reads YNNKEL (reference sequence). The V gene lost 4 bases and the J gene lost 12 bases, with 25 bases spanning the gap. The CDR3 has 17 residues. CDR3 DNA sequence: TGTGCCAGCAGCCCCCGTTCCCTCTCCGGAACGGTAGTACCCCTCCACTTT. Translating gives CASSPRSLSGTVVPLHF.

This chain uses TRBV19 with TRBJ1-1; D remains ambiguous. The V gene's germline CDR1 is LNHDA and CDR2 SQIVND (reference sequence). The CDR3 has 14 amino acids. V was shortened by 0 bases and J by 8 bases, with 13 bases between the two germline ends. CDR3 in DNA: TGTGCCAGTAGTATAGACGGAGCTACCGGAGAAGCTTTCTTT. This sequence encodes CASSIDGATGEAFF.

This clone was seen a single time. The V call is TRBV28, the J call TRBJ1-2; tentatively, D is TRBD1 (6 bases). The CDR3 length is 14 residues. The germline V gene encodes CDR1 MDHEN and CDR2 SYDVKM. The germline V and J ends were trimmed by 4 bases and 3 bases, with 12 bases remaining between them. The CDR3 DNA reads TGTGCCAGCAGTTCCCAGGGGAGGGACTATGGCTACACCTTC. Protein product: CASSSQGRDYGYTF.

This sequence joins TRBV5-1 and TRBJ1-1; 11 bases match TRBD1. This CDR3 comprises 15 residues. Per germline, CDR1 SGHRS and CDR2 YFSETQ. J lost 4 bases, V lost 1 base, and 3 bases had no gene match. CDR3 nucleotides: TGCGCCAGCAGCTTGAGTGGGACAGGGGGCACTGAAGCTTTCTTT. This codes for CASSLSGTGGTEAFF.

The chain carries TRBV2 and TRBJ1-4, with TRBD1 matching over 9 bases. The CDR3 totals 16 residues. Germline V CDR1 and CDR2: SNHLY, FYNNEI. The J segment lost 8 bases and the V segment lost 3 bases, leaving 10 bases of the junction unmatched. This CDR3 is CASSDGKGQGREKLFF. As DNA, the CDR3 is TGTGCCAGCAGTGACGGAAAAGGACAGGGGAGGGAAAAACTGTTTTTT.

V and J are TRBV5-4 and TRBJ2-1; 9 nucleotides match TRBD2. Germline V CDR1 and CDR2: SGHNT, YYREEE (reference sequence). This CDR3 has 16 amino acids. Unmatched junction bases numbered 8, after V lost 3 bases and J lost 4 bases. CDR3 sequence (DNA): TGTGCCAGCAGCTCGACTAGCGGCAAGGCGTACAATGAGCAGTTCTTC. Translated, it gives CASSSTSGKAYNEQFF. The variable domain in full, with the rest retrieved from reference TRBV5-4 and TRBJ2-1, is ETGVTQSPTHLIKTRGQQVTLRCSSQSGHNTVSWYQQALGQGPQFIFQYYREEENGRGNFPPRFSGLQFPNYSSELNVNALELDDSALYLCASSSTSGKAYNEQFFGPGTRLTVL.

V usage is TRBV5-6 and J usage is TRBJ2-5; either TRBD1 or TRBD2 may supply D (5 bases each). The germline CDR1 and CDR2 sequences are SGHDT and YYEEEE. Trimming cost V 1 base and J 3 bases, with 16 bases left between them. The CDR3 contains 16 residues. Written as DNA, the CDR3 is TGTGCCAGCAGCTTGCTACGGTCGGGGCAGGAAGAGACCCAGTACTTC. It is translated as CASSLLRSGQEETQYF.

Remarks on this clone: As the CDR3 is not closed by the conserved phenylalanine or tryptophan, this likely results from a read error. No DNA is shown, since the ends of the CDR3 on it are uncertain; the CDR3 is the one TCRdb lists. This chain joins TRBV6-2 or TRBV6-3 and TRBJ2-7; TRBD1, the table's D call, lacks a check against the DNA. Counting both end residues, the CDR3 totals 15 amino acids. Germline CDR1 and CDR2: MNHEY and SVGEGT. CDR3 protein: CASSPTGTGPRLVGI.

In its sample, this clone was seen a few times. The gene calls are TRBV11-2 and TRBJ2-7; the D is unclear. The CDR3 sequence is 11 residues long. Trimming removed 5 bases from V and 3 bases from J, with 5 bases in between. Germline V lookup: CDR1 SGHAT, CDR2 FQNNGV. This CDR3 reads CASSAYYEQYV. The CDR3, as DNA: TGTGCCAGCAGCGCCTACTACGAGCAGTACGTC.